Sequencing of this T cell receptor (beta chain) was carried out in a study of PD-1 blockade in classical Hodgkin lymphoma. Study context: Patients had nivolumab dosed at 3 mg/kg, delivered intravenously every 2 weeks.

To note about this clone: Its cognate antigen is unknown.

Generated by immunoSEQ multiplex PCR, the TCRdb table keeps only in-frame clones and is missing some. The sample carries tens of thousands of clones, more than 75% recorded once. Germline CDR1 and CDR2: SEHNR and FQNEAQ (reference sequence). V was cut by 1 base and J by 0 bases, with 7 bases left in between. This CDR3 is 14 amino acids long. With no exception, relapse followed autologous stem cell transplantation in all patients, and brentuximab vedotin exposure varied. Regarding the study as a whole: Similar baseline diversity was found in complete responders and newly diagnosed patients. Significantly greater TCR diversity emerged by C4D1 in CD4+ cells but not CD8+ cells. Before treatment, TCR diversity in newly diagnosed patients was reportedly lower than in healthy donors.

Sample: peripheral blood mononuclear cells (PBMCs), taken before the second cycle of nivolumab. The receptor comes from a human donor with classical Hodgkin lymphoma. The genes are TRBV7-9 and TRBJ2-7; D is unclear. The CDR3 nucleotides are TGTGCCAGCAGCTTAGACGTAAGCTCCTACGAGCAGTACTTC. Translated: CASSLDVSSYEQYF. The full variable domain, rest sourced from reference TRBV7-9 and TRBJ2-7, is DTGVSQNPRHKITKRGQNVTFRCDPISEHNRLYWYRQTLGQGPEFLTYFQNEAQLEKSRLLSDRFSAERPKGSFSTLEIQRTEQGDSAMYLCASSLDVSSYEQYFGPGTRLTVT.